The rows below give T cell receptor beta chains drawn from one sample of a study of T-cell memory formation after mild COVID-19. TCRdb recomputed calls from the 5' RACE reads with MiXCR, one row per CDR3 protein. The sample lists 500,000 to 550,000 distinct CDR3 sequences, around 20% occurring once. Sequences were obtained from PBMCs or a T cell subset sorted from them (not recorded which). The receptors derive from an adult woman who had mild COVID-19 (a few samples of this study predate the infection). Cell type and time point are not known. CDR3s include the opening cysteine and the closing phenylalanine or tryptophan. Fields, in order: CDR3 protein, V gene.

CDR3aa: CASSIRSASEQFF
v_gene: TRBV19

CDR3aa: CASSPTGTGGAGGKLFF
v_gene: TRBV6-5

CDR3aa: CASNIGLAGGEQYF
v_gene: TRBV6-6

CDR3aa: CASSFGQGAKVEQYF
v_gene: TRBV7-2

CDR3aa: CASQGWGNQPQHF
v_gene: TRBV19

CDR3aa: CASSVRTANTEAFF
v_gene: TRBV5-1

CDR3aa: CSAQTGGATYEQYF
v_gene: TRBV20-1

CDR3aa: CASSADRIHNEQFF
v_gene: TRBV5-4

CDR3aa: CATSDPGQVTGEQFF
v_gene: TRBV24-1

CDR3aa: CASSMQRGRNQPQHF
v_gene: TRBV19

CDR3aa: CASSKGDRVLGETQYF
v_gene: TRBV5-6

CDR3aa: CASRQQTNTGELFF
v_gene: TRBV5-1

CDR3aa: CASSLMRGAGGDEQFF
v_gene: TRBV5-1

CDR3aa: CASSYYRPDRSSYEQYF
v_gene: TRBV6-5

CDR3aa: CASSLAAGDYYEQYF
v_gene: TRBV5-5

CDR3aa: CASSVDQETQYF
v_gene: TRBV9

CDR3aa: CASSQGLPYNEQFF
v_gene: TRBV7-9

CDR3aa: CASSQLTGGANVLTF
v_gene: TRBV4-2

CDR3aa: CASSVQRGPRTGELFF
v_gene: TRBV9

CDR3aa: CASRAWGQGDGYTF
v_gene: TRBV6-5

CDR3aa: CSAPGLAGLNEQFF
v_gene: TRBV29-1

CDR3aa: CSVWRTDGYTF
v_gene: TRBV29-1

CDR3aa: CATTVRGLGQETQYF
v_gene: TRBV10-3

CDR3aa: CASRLDRDEQYF
v_gene: TRBV5-4

CDR3aa: CASSQTASVSYEQYF
v_gene: TRBV4-2

CDR3aa: CASSSTRGLAWNEQFF
v_gene: TRBV7-3

CDR3aa: CSGGPGDTQYF
v_gene: TRBV20-1

CDR3aa: CASTATGGSAEAFF
v_gene: TRBV27

CDR3aa: CASRIRVGYNEQFF
v_gene: TRBV4-3

CDR3aa: CASSVLPQGTVYEQYF
v_gene: TRBV5-1

CDR3aa: CASSPENAQNEQFF
v_gene: TRBV12-3/TRBV12-4

CDR3aa: CASSSESPLDIQYF
v_gene: TRBV12-3/TRBV12-4

CDR3aa: CASSPRDGKQFF
v_gene: TRBV6-6

CDR3aa: CATSRASEGSSEQFF
v_gene: TRBV15

CDR3aa: CAWSPQVTMNTEAFF
v_gene: TRBV30

CDR3aa: CATSDPGQGDEQYF
v_gene: TRBV24-1